What follows are 12 T cell receptor beta chains derived from one specimen sequenced in a study of multiple sclerosis patients with progressive multifocal leukoencephalopathy. Assay: immunoSEQ multiplex PCR; the TCRdb copy retains only in-frame clones and omits some. The repertoire consists of under 40,000 clones, with around nine tenths occurring once and the leading ten covering over 1.3%. The time point here: before natalizumab initiation. The sequencing sample was made of PBMCs. The receptor set was obtained from a human donor with multiple sclerosis.

The rearrangement links TRBV29-1 to TRBJ2-3; 8 bases agree with TRBD1. J lost 5 bases, V lost 3 bases, and 10 bases had no gene match. The germline gives CDR1 SQVTM, CDR2 ANQGSEA. The CDR3 runs to 15 residues. CDR3 loop: CSVDDPGQGQDTQYF. As DNA, the CDR3 is TGCAGCGTTGACGACCCAGGACAGGGTCAAGATACGCAGTATTTT.

This chain joins TRBV7-9 and TRBJ1-2, with 8 bases fitting TRBD1. J lost 3 bases, V lost 5 bases, and 2 bases had no gene match. Germline V gives CDR1 SEHNR, CDR2 FQNEAQ (reference sequence). The CDR3 is 13 amino acids. The CDR3 nucleotides read TGTGCCAGCAGCCCGGACAGGGACTATGGCTACACCTTC. Protein: CASSPDRDYGYTF. Supplemented by reference TRBV7-9 and TRBJ1-2, the full variable domain reads DTGVSQNPRHKITKRGQNVTFRCDPISEHNRLYWYRQTLGQGPEFLTYFQNEAQLEKSRLLSDRFSAERPKGSFSTLEIQRTEQGDSAMYLCASSPDRDYGYTFGSGTRLTVV.

V usage is TRBV10-3 and J usage is TRBJ2-2; 7 nucleotides align to TRBD2. The germline V gene encodes CDR1 ENHRY and CDR2 SYGVKD. With 4 bases clipped from V and 1 base from J, the junction kept 6 bases outside the gene matches. This CDR3 comprises 16 residues. The CDR3 here is CAISGGSGKNTGELFF. In nucleotides, the CDR3 is TGTGCCATCAGTGGGGGAAGCGGGAAGAACACCGGGGAGCTGTTTTTT.

The rearrangement uses TRBV4-1 and TRBJ1-2, with a weak D call TRBD1 (5 bases). Per germline, CDR1 MGHRA and CDR2 YSYEKL. CDR3 length: 15 residues. The ends were cut back, 0 bases at V and 8 bases at J, with 16 bases in the middle. The CDR3 loop reads CASSQEQVYGRGYTF. The CDR3 nucleotides are TGCGCCAGCAGCCAAGAACAGGTGTACGGGCGAGGCTACACCTTC.

This clone was counted a single time. The chain joins TRBV5-4 to TRBJ2-3, with a possible D match to TRBD2 (6 bases). The CDR3 sequence is 14 residues long. Trimming took off 7 bases at V and 2 bases at J, with 14 bases between the two ends. Germline V gene data show CDR1 as SGHNT and CDR2 as YYREEE (reference sequence). CDR3 sequence reads: CASGRDLVTDTQYF. The CDR3, as DNA: TGTGCCAGCGGAAGGGACTTGGTCACAGATACGCAGTATTTT.

This chain connects TRBV2 to TRBJ2-1, with 7 bases lining up with TRBD1. V was pared by 6 bases and J by 6 bases, with 5 bases of the junction left unmatched. The V gene's germline CDR1 is SNHLY and CDR2 FYNNEI. This CDR3 is 13 amino acids long. This chain's CDR3 is CASRMGQSNEQFF. The CDR3 bases are TGTGCCAGCAGAATGGGACAGTCCAATGAGCAGTTCTTC.

V gene TRBV7-9 combines with J gene TRBJ1-1, with D unclear. Germline CDR1 SEHNR, CDR2 FQNEAQ (reference sequence). Trimming removed 0 bases from V and 11 bases from J, with 10 bases in between. This CDR3 region has 12 residues. CDR3 nucleotide sequence: TGTGCCAGCAGCTTAGCAGGTTTGGAGGCTTTCTTT. Protein: CASSLAGLEAFF.

The V and J genes are TRBV11-3 and TRBJ2-1; 9 bases are a match to TRBD1. The CDR3 consists of 15 residues. After removal of 5 bases from V and 7 bases from J, the junction contained 9 bases not matched to a gene. Germline lookup yields CDR1 SGHNT and CDR2 YENEEA. CDR3 sequence reads: CASSRPGQGGNEQFF. The CDR3 bases are TGTGCCAGCAGCCGACCGGGACAGGGAGGGAATGAGCAGTTCTTC.

The chain employs TRBV30 and TRBJ1-3; D is unclear. The V end lost 5 bases, the J end lost 8 bases, and 13 bases lay between the germline ends. CDR3 length: 12 amino acids. Germline CDR1 and CDR2: GTSNPN and SVGIG (reference sequence). CDR3 amino acids: CAWAGLADTIYF. The CDR3 coding sequence is TGTGCCTGGGCCGGGCTAGCGGACACCATATATTTT.

V usage is TRBV15 and J usage is TRBJ2-6; unclear D gene. The germline V gene has CDR1 LNHNV and CDR2 YYDKDF (reference sequence). Trimming pared 8 bases from V and 0 bases from J, leaving 8 bases between. The CDR3 totals 14 residues. CDR3 sequence reads: CATGFLSGANVLTF. The CDR3 DNA reads as TGTGCCACCGGGTTCCTCTCTGGGGCCAACGTCCTGACTTTC.

The chain combines TRBV10-1 with TRBJ2-1; no clear D. Germline CDR1 WNHNN, CDR2 SYGVQD (reference sequence). V was cut by 3 bases and J by 2 bases, with 5 bases left in between. CDR3 length: 13 residues. CDR3 in amino acids: CASSEGTYNEQFF. CDR3 DNA sequence: TGCGCCAGCAGTGAAGGGACCTACAATGAGCAGTTCTTC.

The chain uses TRBV7-2 and TRBJ2-1; the D is unclear. V lost 0 bases to trimming and J lost 9 bases, with 12 bases between them. The germline V gene has CDR1 SGHTA and CDR2 FQGNSA. The CDR3 consists of 14 residues. The CDR3 is CASSLARLPGEQFF. In DNA form, the CDR3 reads TGTGCCAGCAGCTTAGCTCGACTCCCGGGTGAGCAGTTCTTC.